The clone carrying this T cell receptor (beta chain) was recorded many times. Antigen specificity is unknown. The source of the sample is a study of T cells in Graves' hyperthyroidism and ophthalmopathy. Broader study findings: A model of 13 V-J pairs discriminated ophthalmopathy from stable hyperthyroidism.

The germline V gene has CDR1 MNHNY and CDR2 SVGAGI (reference sequence). Losses at the gene ends were 2 bases for V and 3 bases for J; bases not matched to a gene: 20. This CDR3 comprises 22 residues. Stable Graves' hyperthyroidism denoted no ophthalmopathy progression over 18 months. The study enrolled patients aged 18 to 65 with newly diagnosed hyperthyroidism of under 2 months' duration. The authors obtained PBMCs from roughly 10 ml of fresh peripheral blood. Amplification of TCR beta CDR3 regions was performed using RNA transcripts as template. RT-PCR in the first round (using the HTBI primer set) targeted the TCR CDR3. A single record per CDR3 protein comes from TCRdb applying MiXCR to the multiplex PCR reads. The sample shows some 770,000 distinct CDR3 sequences, about a sixth of them seen only once.

The J gene is TRBJ2-3, the V gene TRBV6-6; 13 bases are a match to TRBD2. The sample was blood. This receptor was identified in a man between 18 and 29 years old with Graves' hyperthyroidism. CDR3 sequence: CASSYPREKGRLAGGGTDTQYF. DNA of the CDR3: TGTGCCAGCAGTTACCCACGGGAAAAGGGCCGACTAGCGGGAGGTGGTACAGATACGCAGTATTTT.